The T cell receptor beta chain under discussion was sequenced for a study of post-analysis software for immune sequencing data. Study information: Relapsing-remitting, secondary progressive and progressive-relapsing multiple sclerosis were all included among the disease courses.

The authors incorporated unique molecular identifiers into the TCR beta cDNA libraries. A population of 1 to 10 million T cells gave rise to roughly 490,000 cDNA molecules. In TCRdb, the PCR reads were re-called with MiXCR into one record per CDR3 protein. Among about 430,000 distinct CDR3 sequences listed, 39% were seen once. A note on this clonotype: Its antigen is unidentified.

Losses at the gene ends were 0 bases for V and 11 bases for J; bases not matched to a gene: 11. CDR3 size: 15 residues. Germline values: CDR1 SGHRS, CDR2 YFSETQ. Study findings and constraints: Higher frequency in patients than in controls was seen for about five TRBV segments, with TRBV5-6, TRBV5-1 and TRBV20-1 among them. Significantly lower normalized Chao1 diversity was seen in multiple sclerosis patients than in controls. Strong same-batch co-clustering of samples appeared with F measure clustering.

The sequence came from a girl aged 2-10 years with multiple sclerosis. The J gene is TRBJ2-5, the V gene TRBV5-1; 9 bases match TRBD1. The sequencing input was blood. The CDR3 sequence: CASSLEPGQGNGQYF. The CDR3 DNA is TGCGCCAGCAGCTTGGAACCGGGACAGGGAAATGGGCAGTACTTC.